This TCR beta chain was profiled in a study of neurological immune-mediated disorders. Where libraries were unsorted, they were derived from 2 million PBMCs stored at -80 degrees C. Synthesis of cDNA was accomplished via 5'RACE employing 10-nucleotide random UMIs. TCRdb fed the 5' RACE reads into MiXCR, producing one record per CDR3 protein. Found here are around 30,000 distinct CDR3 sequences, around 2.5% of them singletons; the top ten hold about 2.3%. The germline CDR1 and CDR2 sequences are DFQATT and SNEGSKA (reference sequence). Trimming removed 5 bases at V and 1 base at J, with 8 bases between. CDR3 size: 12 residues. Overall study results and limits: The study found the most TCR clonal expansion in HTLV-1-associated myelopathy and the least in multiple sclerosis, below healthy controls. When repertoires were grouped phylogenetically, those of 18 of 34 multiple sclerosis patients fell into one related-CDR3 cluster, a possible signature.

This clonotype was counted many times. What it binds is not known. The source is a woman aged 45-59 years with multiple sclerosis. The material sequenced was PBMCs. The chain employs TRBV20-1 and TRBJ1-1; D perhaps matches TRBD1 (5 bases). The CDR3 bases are TGCAGTGCTCTGGACACGAACACTGAAGCTTTCTTT. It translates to CSALDTNTEAFF.